The 15 T cell receptor beta chains listed next were all sequenced from one sample in a study of a mutant IDH1 vaccine in newly diagnosed glioma. The table came from immunoSEQ multiplex PCR; TCRdb's copy has only in-frame clones and leaves some out. The sample records about 98,000 clones, 70% to 90% being singletons. Time point specified: baseline, week 1 (first vaccination visit). Treatment reported: pre-vaccination baseline after standard-of-care therapy. Sequencing used PBMCs, obtained from a glioma patient treated with radiotherapy, temozolomide or both. These TCRs come from a woman aged 45 to 65 with glioma.

V gene TRBV30 combines with J gene TRBJ1-2, with D unresolved. V was shortened by 0 bases and J by 7 bases, with 9 bases between the two germline ends. CDR1 is GTSNPN and CDR2 is SVGIG in the germline V gene (reference sequence). The CDR3 contains 12 residues. The CDR3 here is CAWSVARGGYTF. The DNA of the CDR3 is TGTGCCTGGAGTGTAGCTCGGGGTGGCTACACCTTC.

J is TRBJ1-2 and V is TRBV7-9; D gene uncertain. The CDR3 contains 8 residues. Germline V gene data show CDR1 as SEHNR and CDR2 as FQNEAQ (reference sequence). V was cut by 5 bases and J by 14 bases, with 6 bases left in between. This chain's CDR3 is CASSPETF. CDR3 nucleotides: TGTGCCAGCAGCCCTGAAACCTTC.

The genes are TRBV10-2 and TRBJ2-3, with 12 bases identical to TRBD2. V dropped 6 bases and J dropped 10; count of bases not matched to a gene: 11. CDR3 length: 15 residues. Germline V gene sequence: CDR1 WSHSY, CDR2 SAAADI. In nucleotides, the CDR3 is TGCGCCAGCAGACTCGGACTAGCGGGATCCATTGCGCAGTATTTT. Its protein product is CASRLGLAGSIAQYF.

The rearrangement joins TRBV5-1 to TRBJ1-1; perhaps TRBD1 as D (5 bases). Germline lookup yields CDR1 SGHRS and CDR2 YFSETQ. This CDR3 has 15 amino acids. V was shortened by 3 bases and J by 2 bases, with 14 bases between the two germline ends. The CDR3 DNA is TGCGCCAGCAGCTGGAGGTCTGGGGGAAACACTGAAGCTTTCTTT. It encodes CASSWRSGGNTEAFF.

CDR3 amino acids: CASSRQVNTEAFF. In DNA, the CDR3 is TGTGCCAGCAGTCGCCAGGTGAACACTGAAGCTTTCTTT. The chain carries TRBV7-3 and TRBJ1-1, with unresolved D. Between the trimmed V and J ends, which lost 6 bases and 0 bases, there was a span of 8 bases. Germline CDR1 reads SGHTA; CDR2 reads FQGTGA. The CDR3 sequence is 13 residues long.

The chain joins TRBV5-4 to TRBJ2-7; D gene uncertain. CDR3 size: 13 residues. Germline CDR1 is SGHNT and CDR2 is YYREEE (reference sequence). Trimming stripped 0 bases from V and 7 bases from J, with 11 bases between. In DNA, the CDR3 is TGTGCCAGCAGCTTGGGGGCTGGAGATGAGCAGTACTTC. Protein sequence: CASSLGAGDEQYF.

The chain is built from TRBV10-1 and TRBJ2-7, with TRBD2 identical over 10 bases. V trimming: 2 bases; J trimming: 5 bases; junction bases outside the gene matches: 9. Germline assignment: CDR1 WNHNN and CDR2 SYGVQD (reference sequence). This CDR3 has 16 amino acids. As DNA, the CDR3 is TGCGCCAGCAGTGAGGGACTAGCGGCTCCCTTGGACGAGCAGTACTTC. Translation: CASSEGLAAPLDEQYF.

In its sample, this clone was seen a few times. The gene calls are TRBV6-5 and TRBJ1-1; no reliable D call. Trimming removed 5 bases from V and 0 bases from J, with 10 bases in between. The CDR3 covers 14 residues. Germline-derived CDR1 and CDR2 are MNHEY and SVGAGI. The CDR3 loop reads CASSLTSMNTEAFF. The CDR3, as DNA: TGTGCCAGCAGTCTCACCAGTATGAACACTGAAGCTTTCTTT.

V gene TRBV30 combines with J gene TRBJ2-7, with 7 bases lining up with TRBD2. Looked up from germline, CDR1 is GTSNPN and CDR2 is SVGIG (reference sequence). Trimming at V came to 2 bases and at J to 6 bases, leaving 4 bases not matched to a gene. The CDR3 is made up of 12 amino acids. This CDR3 reads CAWSPGTIEQYF. CDR3 nucleotides: TGTGCCTGGAGTCCCGGGACTATCGAGCAGTACTTC.

The rearrangement links TRBV9 to TRBJ2-1; D possibly corresponds to TRBD2 (5 bases). Trimming removed 4 bases from V and 3 bases from J, with 17 bases in between. The germline V gene encodes CDR1 SGDLS and CDR2 YYNGEE. The CDR3 is 16 amino acids. This CDR3 reads CASSPRGRARYNEQFF. CDR3 coding DNA: TGTGCCAGCAGCCCCCGCGGGCGGGCCCGCTACAATGAGCAGTTCTTC.

The chain employs TRBV4-2 and TRBJ2-1; 8 nucleotides agree with TRBD2. The CDR3 sequence is 19 residues long. Per germline, CDR1 LGHNA and CDR2 YNFKEQ. V dropped 0 bases and J dropped 2; count of bases not matched to a gene: 12. The CDR3 reads CASSQDPHMEREPYNEQFF. DNA for the CDR3: TGTGCCAGCAGCCAAGATCCCCATATGGAGCGGGAGCCCTACAATGAGCAGTTCTTC.

The rearrangement joins TRBV6-1 to TRBJ1-1, with D possibly matching TRBD1 (5 bases). Per the germline V gene, CDR1 is MNHNS and CDR2 is SASEGT. The CDR3 has 15 amino acids. The ends were cut back, 4 bases at V and 2 bases at J, with 14 bases in the middle. The CDR3 coding sequence is TGTGCCAGCAGTGTATTTACAGGCATCAACACTGAAGCTTTCTTT. Protein sequence: CASSVFTGINTEAFF.

The genes are TRBV7-9 and TRBJ2-7; no firm D call. Per the germline V gene, CDR1 is SEHNR and CDR2 is FQNEAQ (reference sequence). This CDR3 is built from 13 residues. Trimming cost V 0 bases and J 2 bases, with 5 bases left between them. The CDR3, as DNA: TGTGCCAGCAGCTTAGCGGCAGCCTACGAGCAGTACTTC. Translated: CASSLAAAYEQYF.

The chain carries TRBV5-4 and TRBJ2-2; D gene ambiguous. Germline V lookup: CDR1 SGHNT, CDR2 YYREEE (reference sequence). With 0 bases removed from V and 2 bases from J, the gap between germline ends came to 11 bases. The CDR3 is made up of 16 amino acids. In DNA form, the CDR3 reads TGTGCCAGCAGCTTGGATGGGCGGACCAACACCGGGGAGCTGTTTTTT. This codes for CASSLDGRTNTGELFF.

This clone has only one observation. V gene TRBV19 combines with J gene TRBJ1-1; possibly TRBD1 for D (5 bases). Trimming pared 1 base from V and 6 bases from J, leaving 12 bases between. The CDR3 length is 14 residues. Looked up from germline, CDR1 is LNHDA and CDR2 is SQIVND (reference sequence). The CDR3 protein is CASSIGGATAEAFF. The CDR3 DNA sequence: TGTGCCAGTAGTATAGGCGGGGCTACCGCTGAAGCTTTCTTT.